The T cell receptor beta chain described here comes from a study of blood T cell repertoires in COVID-19 (dated by TCRdb to about 2020). For the wider study: The collaborator samples originated in the United States, Italy and Spain and spanned the acute and convalescent phases of COVID-19. The prospective study material was composed of cDNA or gDNA derived from T cells, B-cell-depleted T cells, or PBMCs. A de-identified subject ID, COVID-19 status, age in years and sex were almost always included in the sample metadata. The samples were drawn from the first 160 participants of the ongoing ImmuneRACE study and from 950 to 1,500 subjects provided by 6 global collaborators. The dataset comprised deeply sampled blood TCRbeta repertoires from subjects exposed to, actively infected with, or recovered from COVID-19. Where available, HLA class I and class II types were obtained from metadata supplied by the sample provider rather than from assay-based typing. A freely available public database, intended as a resource for researchers studying the immune response to SARS-CoV-2, is where the repertoires were released. Overall study results and their limits: How much clinical and demographic metadata was included differed by source and by participant, and the metadata was provided uncurated.

The immunoSEQ Assay, a bias-controlled multiplex PCR, was used to amplify TCRbeta CDR3 regions from genomic DNA. Regarding the original processing steps: Within the assay, amplification of reference gene primers was used to estimate how many nucleated cells each sample contained. To quantify the absolute abundance of each unique TCRbeta CDR3 rearrangement, sequence reads were collapsed and filtered. For each sample, productive Simpson clonality was calculated as the square root of Simpson's diversity index over productive rearrangements. Drawn from immuneACCESS, this table holds only the in-frame rearrangements with V and J called that TCRdb kept. Clones are partly lost; checked studies trace under half to an unresolved V gene and leave the rest unexplained. The V and J calls and clone size were taken over from that table, and D and trimming were inferred from the DNA. The sample profile shows 97,000 or so clones; about four fifths of them were found once. The leading ten clones occupy roughly 20% of the sample.

Turning to this clone: Its antigen remains undetermined. Qualities for individual bases were not recorded, and no much larger clone is one base off.

Collaborating institutions collected whole blood in K2EDTA tubes following their own protocols. For TCRbeta analysis, collaborators shipped samples as frozen whole blood, isolated PBMCs, or DNA extracted from either of those sample types. CDR1 SGHNT and CDR2 YYREEE were looked up in the germline V gene (reference sequence). Measured from the cysteine to the phenylalanine, the CDR3 is 13 residues long. Of all the DNA, just the CDR3 is kept, 39 bases in frame from base 1. For this chain, trimming is 4 bases at the V end and 3 bases at the J end, and the number of junction bases without a gene match is 3.

Sequencing was carried out using peripheral blood. The clonotype comes from a woman older than 75 with active or convalescent COVID-19. The chain is assembled from TRBV5-4 and TRBJ2-7; a stretch of 8 junction bases matches TRBD2. CDR3 region: CASSIGTSYEQYF. The DNA reads as follows: TGTGCCAGCAGCATAGGGACTAGCTACGAGCAGTACTTC.